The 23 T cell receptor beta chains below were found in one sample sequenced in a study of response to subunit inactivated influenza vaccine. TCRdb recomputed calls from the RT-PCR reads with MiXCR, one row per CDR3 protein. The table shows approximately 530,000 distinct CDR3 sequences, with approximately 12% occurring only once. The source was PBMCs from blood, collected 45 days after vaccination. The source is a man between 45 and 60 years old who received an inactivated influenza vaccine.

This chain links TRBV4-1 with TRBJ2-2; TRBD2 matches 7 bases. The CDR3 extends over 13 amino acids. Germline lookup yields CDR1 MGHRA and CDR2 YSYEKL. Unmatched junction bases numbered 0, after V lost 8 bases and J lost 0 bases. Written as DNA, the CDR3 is TGCGCCAGCGGGGGGGCGAACACCGGGGAGCTGTTTTTT. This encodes CASGGANTGELFF.

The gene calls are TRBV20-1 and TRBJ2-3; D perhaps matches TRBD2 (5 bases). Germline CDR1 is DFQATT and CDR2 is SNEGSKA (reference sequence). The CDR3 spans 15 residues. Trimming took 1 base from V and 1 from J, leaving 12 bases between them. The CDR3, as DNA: TGCAGTGCTAGAGGGAAAACTAGAGGCACAGATACGCAGTATTTT. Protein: CSARGKTRGTDTQYF.

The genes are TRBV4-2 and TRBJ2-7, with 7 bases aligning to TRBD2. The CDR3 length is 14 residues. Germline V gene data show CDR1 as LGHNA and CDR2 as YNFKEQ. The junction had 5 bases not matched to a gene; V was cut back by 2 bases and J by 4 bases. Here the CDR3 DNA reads TGTGCCAGCAGCCAATCTCTGGGAGGGTACGAGCAGTACTTC. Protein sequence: CASSQSLGGYEQYF.

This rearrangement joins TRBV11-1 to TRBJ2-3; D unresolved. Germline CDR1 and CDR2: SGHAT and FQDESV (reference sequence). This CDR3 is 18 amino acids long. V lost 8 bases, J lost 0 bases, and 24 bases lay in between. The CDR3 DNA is TGTGCCAGCCGTCGGTTTCCTGGAGACCATCCTAGCACAGATACGCAGTATTTT. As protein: CASRRFPGDHPSTDTQYF.

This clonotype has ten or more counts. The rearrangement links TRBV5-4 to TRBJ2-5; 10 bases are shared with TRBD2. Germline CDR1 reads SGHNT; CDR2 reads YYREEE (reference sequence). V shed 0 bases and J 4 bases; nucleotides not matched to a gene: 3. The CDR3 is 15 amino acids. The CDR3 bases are TGTGCCAGCAGCTTGGCTAGCGGGGGACTAGAGACCCAGTACTTC. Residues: CASSLASGGLETQYF.

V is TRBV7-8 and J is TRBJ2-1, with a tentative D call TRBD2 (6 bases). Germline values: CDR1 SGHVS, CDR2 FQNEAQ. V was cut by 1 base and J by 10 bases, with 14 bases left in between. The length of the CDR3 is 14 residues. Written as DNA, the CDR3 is TGTGCCAGCAGCTTAGGGACGCTACGGGGGGAGCAGTTCTTC. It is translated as CASSLGTLRGEQFF.

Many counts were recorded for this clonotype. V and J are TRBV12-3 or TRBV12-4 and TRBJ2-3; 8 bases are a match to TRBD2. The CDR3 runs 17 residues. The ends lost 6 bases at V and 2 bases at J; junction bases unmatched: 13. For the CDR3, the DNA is TGTGCCAGCAGGGGGACTAGGGGGAGCTCCCCCACAGATACGCAGTATTTT. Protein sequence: CASRGTRGSSPTDTQYF.

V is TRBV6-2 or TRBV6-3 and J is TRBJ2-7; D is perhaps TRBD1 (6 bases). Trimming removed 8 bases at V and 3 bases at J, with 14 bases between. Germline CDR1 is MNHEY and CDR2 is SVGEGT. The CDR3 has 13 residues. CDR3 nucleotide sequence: TGTGCCAGCCTCGCTACGGACAGCTACGAGCAGTACTTC. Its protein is CASLATDSYEQYF.

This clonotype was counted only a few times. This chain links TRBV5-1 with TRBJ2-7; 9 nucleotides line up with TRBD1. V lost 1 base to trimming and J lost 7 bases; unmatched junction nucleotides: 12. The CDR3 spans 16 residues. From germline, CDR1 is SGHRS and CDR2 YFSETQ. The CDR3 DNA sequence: TGCGCCAGCAGCTTGTATCCGGGACAGGGTATAGGTGAGCAGTACTTC. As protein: CASSLYPGQGIGEQYF.

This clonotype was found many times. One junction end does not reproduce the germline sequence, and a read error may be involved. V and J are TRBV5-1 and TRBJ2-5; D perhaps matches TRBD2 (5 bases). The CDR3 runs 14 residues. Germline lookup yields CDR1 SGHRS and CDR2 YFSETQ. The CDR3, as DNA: TGTGCTAGCAGCTTATCCGGGGTCCAAGAGACCCAGTACTTC. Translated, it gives CASSLSGVQETQYF.

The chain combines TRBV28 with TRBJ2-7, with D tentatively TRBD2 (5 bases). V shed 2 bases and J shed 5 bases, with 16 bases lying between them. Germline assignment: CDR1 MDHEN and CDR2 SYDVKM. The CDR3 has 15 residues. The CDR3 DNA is TGTGCCAGCAGTTTAGTCGGGAAACCCCCCCACGAGCAGTACTTC. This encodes CASSLVGKPPHEQYF.

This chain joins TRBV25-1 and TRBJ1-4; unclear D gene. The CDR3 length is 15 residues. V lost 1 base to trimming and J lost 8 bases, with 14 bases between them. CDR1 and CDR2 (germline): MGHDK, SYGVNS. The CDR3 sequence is CASSEWAGIGEKLFF. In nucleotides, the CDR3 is TGTGCCAGCAGTGAATGGGCAGGAATCGGAGAAAAACTGTTTTTT.

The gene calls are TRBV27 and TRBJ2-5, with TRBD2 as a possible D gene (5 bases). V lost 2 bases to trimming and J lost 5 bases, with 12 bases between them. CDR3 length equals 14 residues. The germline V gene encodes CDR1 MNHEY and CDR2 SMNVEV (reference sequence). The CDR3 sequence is CASSLIPSLETQYF. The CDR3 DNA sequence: TGTGCCAGCAGTTTAATTCCTAGCCTGGAGACCCAGTACTTC.

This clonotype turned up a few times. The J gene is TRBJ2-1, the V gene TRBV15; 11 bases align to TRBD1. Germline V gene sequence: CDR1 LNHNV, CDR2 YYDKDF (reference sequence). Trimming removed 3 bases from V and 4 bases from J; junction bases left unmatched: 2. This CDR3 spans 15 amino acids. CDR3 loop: CATSRGQGVYNEQFF. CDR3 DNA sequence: TGTGCCACCAGCAGGGGACAGGGGGTTTACAATGAGCAGTTCTTC.

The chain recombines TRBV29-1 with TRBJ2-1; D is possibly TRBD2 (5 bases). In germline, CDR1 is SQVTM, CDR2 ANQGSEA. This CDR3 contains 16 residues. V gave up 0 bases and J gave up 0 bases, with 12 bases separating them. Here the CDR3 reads CSVEDEAESSYNEQFF. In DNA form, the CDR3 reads TGCAGCGTTGAAGATGAAGCGGAAAGCTCCTACAATGAGCAGTTCTTC.

CDR3 amino acids: CSARASLNPSYEQYF. The CDR3 coding sequence is TGCAGTGCTAGAGCGTCCCTAAATCCTTCCTACGAGCAGTACTTC. This chain joins TRBV20-1 and TRBJ2-7, with D unresolved. There are 15 residues in the CDR3. Deletions cut 1 base from V and 1 base from J, with 14 bases between. The germline V gene has CDR1 DFQATT and CDR2 SNEGSKA (reference sequence).

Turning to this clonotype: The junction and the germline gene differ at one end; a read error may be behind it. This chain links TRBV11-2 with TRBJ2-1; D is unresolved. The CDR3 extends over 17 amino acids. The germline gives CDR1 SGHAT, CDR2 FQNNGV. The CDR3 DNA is TGTCCCAGCAGCTTAGACCCTCCGACCTCCTCCTACAATGAGCAGTTCTTC. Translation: CPSSLDPPTSSYNEQFF.

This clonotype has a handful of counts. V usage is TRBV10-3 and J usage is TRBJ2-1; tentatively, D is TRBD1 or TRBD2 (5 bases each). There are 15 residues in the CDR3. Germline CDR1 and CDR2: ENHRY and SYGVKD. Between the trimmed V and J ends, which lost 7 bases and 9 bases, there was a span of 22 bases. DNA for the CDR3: TGTGCCATCATTAGACCGGGACCAGAGCCAATTGAGCAGTTCTTC. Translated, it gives CAIIRPGPEPIEQFF.

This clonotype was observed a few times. The CDR3 nucleotides are TGTGCCAGCAACCTTAGGTTAGCGGGCACAGATACGCAGTATTTT. Protein: CASNLRLAGTDTQYF. The V and J genes are TRBV7-9 and TRBJ2-3; TRBD2 might be the D (6 bases). The CDR3 spans 15 residues. Trimming shortened V by 7 bases and J by 1 base, and 15 bases separated the two germline ends. From germline, CDR1 is SEHNR and CDR2 FQNEAQ (reference sequence).

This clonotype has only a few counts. Written as DNA, the CDR3 is TGTGCCGGACAGTTGACCCCCTACAATGAGCAGTTCTTC. This translates into CAGQLTPYNEQFF. The chain uses TRBV6-2 or TRBV6-3 and TRBJ2-1; D is possibly TRBD1 (6 bases). Trimming pared 11 bases from V and 2 bases from J, leaving 13 bases between. The CDR3 contains 13 residues. CDR1 and CDR2 (germline): MNHEY, SVGEGT.

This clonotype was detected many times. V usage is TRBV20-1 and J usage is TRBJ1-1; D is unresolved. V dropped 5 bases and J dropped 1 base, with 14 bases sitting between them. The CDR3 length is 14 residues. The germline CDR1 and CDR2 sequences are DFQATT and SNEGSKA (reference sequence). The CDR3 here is CSAGVGSTNTEAFF. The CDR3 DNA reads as TGCAGTGCTGGAGTCGGAAGCACGAACACTGAAGCTTTCTTT.

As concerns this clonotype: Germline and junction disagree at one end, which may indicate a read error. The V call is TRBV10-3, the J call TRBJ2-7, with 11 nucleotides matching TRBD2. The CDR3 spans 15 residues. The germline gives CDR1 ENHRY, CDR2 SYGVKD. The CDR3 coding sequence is TGTGCCATCAGTATAACTAGCGGGGGCCCCTACGAGCAGAACTTC. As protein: CAISITSGGPYEQNF.

The CDR3 DNA follows: TGTGCCAGCAGCCCACAGCGGGGGGGGTACGAGCAGTACTTC. Translated: CASSPQRGGYEQYF. The chain recombines TRBV9 with TRBJ2-7; 10 positions match TRBD2. The J segment lost 4 bases and the V segment lost 4 bases, leaving 5 bases of the junction unmatched. Germline V lookup: CDR1 SGDLS, CDR2 YYNGEE. The CDR3 has 14 amino acids.